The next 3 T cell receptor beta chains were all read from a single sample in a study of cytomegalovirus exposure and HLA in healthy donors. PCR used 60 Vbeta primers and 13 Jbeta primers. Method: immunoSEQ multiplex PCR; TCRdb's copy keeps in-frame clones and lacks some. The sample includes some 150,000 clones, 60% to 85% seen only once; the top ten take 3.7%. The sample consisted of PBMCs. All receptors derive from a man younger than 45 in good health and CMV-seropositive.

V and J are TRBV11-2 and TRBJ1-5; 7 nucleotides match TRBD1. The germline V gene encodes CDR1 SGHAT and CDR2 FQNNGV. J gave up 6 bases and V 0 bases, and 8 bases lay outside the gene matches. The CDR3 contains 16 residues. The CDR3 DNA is TGTGCCAGCAGCTTAGATGCCGACAGGGTCGTTCAGCCCCAGCATTTT. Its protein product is CASSLDADRVVQPQHF.

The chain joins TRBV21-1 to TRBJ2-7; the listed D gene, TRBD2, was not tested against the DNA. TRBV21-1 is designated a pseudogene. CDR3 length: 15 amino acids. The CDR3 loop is CARGTGGRFSYEQYF. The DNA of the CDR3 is TGTGCCAGAGGAACCGGCGGGAGATTCTCCTACGAGCAGTACTTC.

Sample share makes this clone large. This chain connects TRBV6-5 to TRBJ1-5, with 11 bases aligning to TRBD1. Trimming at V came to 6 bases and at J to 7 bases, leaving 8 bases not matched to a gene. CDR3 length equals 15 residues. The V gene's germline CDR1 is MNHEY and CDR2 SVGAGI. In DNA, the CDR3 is TGTGCCAGCAGCTCCACGGGGACAGGGGGACAGCCCCAGCATTTT. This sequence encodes CASSSTGTGGQPQHF.